A selection of T cell receptor beta chains follows, all from one sample in a study of OX40 agonist ivuxolimab in advanced cancers. Assay used: immunoSEQ multiplex PCR; TCRdb lists only in-frame clones, some missing. Of under 45,000 clones detected, approximately 75% appear once; the ten largest clones hold 2.6%. The input for sequencing was CD4+ or CD8+ T cells sorted from blood, taken in a trial of the OX40 agonist ivuxolimab. These TCRs come from an adult with an advanced solid tumor such as melanoma, head and neck, liver or kidney cancer. Both conserved end residues are part of each CDR3. The order of the fields is clone size, D gene, J gene, V gene, CDR3 protein, CDR3 DNA. D genes are given only for firm matches. Clone size is given for some rows only: seen once, a few or many times, or a class if the clone is expanded.

clone size: -
D gene: -
J gene: TRBJ2-2
V gene: TRBV7-2
CDR3 protein: CASSRFAGELFF
CDR3 DNA: TGTGCCAGCAGCCGTTTTGCCGGGGAGCTGTTTTTT

clone size: -
D gene: -
J gene: TRBJ1-2
V gene: TRBV10-3
CDR3 protein: CAISEGDRRYGYTF
CDR3 DNA: TGTGCCATCAGTGAAGGTGACAGGCGGTATGGCTACACCTTC

clone size: -
D gene: -
J gene: TRBJ1-2
V gene: TRBV2
CDR3 protein: CASSDRGTGYTF
CDR3 DNA: TGTGCCAGCAGTGATCGGGGAACAGGCTACACCTTC

clone size: -
D gene: -
J gene: TRBJ1-2
V gene: TRBV29-1
CDR3 protein: CSVGEGEGYTF
CDR3 DNA: TGCAGCGTTGGCGAGGGGGAAGGCTACACCTTC

clone size: -
D gene: -
J gene: TRBJ1-5
V gene: TRBV2
CDR3 protein: CASRRQAGQPQHF
CDR3 DNA: TGTGCCAGCAGAAGACAGGCGGGCCAGCCCCAGCATTTT

clone size: -
D gene: -
J gene: TRBJ2-1
V gene: TRBV19
CDR3 protein: CASERGGSSYNEQFF
CDR3 DNA: TGTGCCAGTGAGCGAGGGGGGAGCTCCTACAATGAGCAGTTCTTC

clone size: -
D gene: TRBD1
J gene: TRBJ1-4
V gene: TRBV30
CDR3 protein: CAWAGKQGRNEKLFF
CDR3 DNA: TGTGCCTGGGCAGGGAAACAGGGGAGGAATGAAAAACTGTTTTTT

clone size: -
D gene: -
J gene: TRBJ1-1
V gene: TRBV6-5
CDR3 protein: CASSYPLGGRTEAFF
CDR3 DNA: TGTGCCAGCAGTTATCCCCTCGGGGGGAGAACTGAAGCTTTCTTT

clone size: -
D gene: -
J gene: TRBJ2-1
V gene: TRBV14
CDR3 protein: CASSPISSGYNEQFF
CDR3 DNA: TGTGCCAGCAGCCCGATCAGTAGCGGCTACAATGAGCAGTTCTTC

clone size: -
D gene: -
J gene: TRBJ1-5
V gene: TRBV2
CDR3 protein: CASSVQISSNQPQHF
CDR3 DNA: TGTGCCAGCAGTGTACAGATTTCTAGCAATCAGCCCCAGCATTTT

clone size: few
D gene: -
J gene: TRBJ2-3
V gene: TRBV5-1
CDR3 protein: CASSLVNGGDTQYF
CDR3 DNA: TGCGCCAGCAGCTTGGTAAATGGGGGAGATACGCAGTATTTT

clone size: -
D gene: -
J gene: TRBJ1-3
V gene: TRBV14
CDR3 protein: CASSRGGPGSGNTIYF
CDR3 DNA: TGTGCCAGCAGCCGCGGGGGGCCAGGGTCTGGAAACACCATATATTTT

clone size: medium-sized
D gene: -
J gene: TRBJ1-5
V gene: TRBV2
CDR3 protein: CASSDWGHNQPQHF
CDR3 DNA: TGTGCCAGCAGTGACTGGGGCCACAATCAGCCCCAGCATTTT

clone size: once
D gene: TRBD2
J gene: TRBJ2-1
V gene: TRBV29-1
CDR3 protein: CSVELAGSYNEQFF
CDR3 DNA: TGCAGCGTTGAACTAGCGGGATCCTACAATGAGCAGTTCTTC

clone size: few
D gene: TRBD2
J gene: TRBJ2-1
V gene: TRBV7-3
CDR3 protein: CASRSSGPSYNEQFF
CDR3 DNA: TGTGCCAGCAGGAGTAGCGGGCCCTCCTACAATGAGCAGTTCTTC

clone size: -
D gene: TRBD2
J gene: TRBJ2-3
V gene: TRBV7-9
CDR3 protein: CASSLFGRVLYF
CDR3 DNA: TGTGCCAGCAGCTTATTCGGGAGGGTTCTGTATTTT

clone size: -
D gene: TRBD1
J gene: TRBJ1-1
V gene: TRBV7-2
CDR3 protein: CASSLGTGGAPTEAFF
CDR3 DNA: TGTGCCAGCAGCTTAGGGACAGGGGGCGCTCCCACTGAAGCTTTCTTT

clone size: once
D gene: TRBD2
J gene: TRBJ2-3
V gene: TRBV30
CDR3 protein: CAWSSWGLSTDTQYF
CDR3 DNA: TGTGCCTGGAGTTCCTGGGGACTAAGCACAGATACGCAGTATTTT

clone size: few
D gene: TRBD2
J gene: TRBJ2-1
V gene: TRBV4-2
CDR3 protein: CASSQIAGGDRPWTFF
CDR3 DNA: TGTGCCAGCAGCCAAATAGCGGGAGGGGATCGCCCCTGGACGTTCTTC

clone size: -
D gene: TRBD2
J gene: TRBJ2-1
V gene: TRBV4-2
CDR3 protein: CASSQGGTSGRDGNEQFF
CDR3 DNA: TGTGCCAGCAGCCAAGGGGGGACTAGCGGGAGAGATGGGAATGAGCAGTTCTTC

clone size: -
D gene: TRBD2
J gene: TRBJ2-7
V gene: TRBV5-4
CDR3 protein: CASSPRLAGRNEQYF
CDR3 DNA: TGTGCCAGCAGCCCCAGACTAGCGGGACGCAACGAGCAGTACTTC

clone size: -
D gene: -
J gene: TRBJ1-4
V gene: TRBV15
CDR3 protein: CATSRGDSKKLFF
CDR3 DNA: TGTGCCACCAGCAGGGGGGATTCGAAAAAACTGTTTTTT

clone size: -
D gene: -
J gene: TRBJ2-7
V gene: TRBV5-6
CDR3 protein: CASRRATSFHSDSYEQYF
CDR3 DNA: TGTGCCAGCAGGCGGGCGACTAGTTTTCATTCCGATTCCTACGAGCAGTACTTC

clone size: -
D gene: -
J gene: TRBJ2-1
V gene: TRBV7-2
CDR3 protein: CASSWYNEQFF
CDR3 DNA: TGTGCCAGCAGCTGGTACAATGAGCAGTTCTTC

clone size: -
D gene: TRBD2
J gene: TRBJ2-1
V gene: TRBV11-3
CDR3 protein: CASSPGLAGGYYNEQFF
CDR3 DNA: TGTGCCAGCAGCCCGGGACTAGCGGGAGGTTACTACAATGAGCAGTTCTTC

clone size: -
D gene: -
J gene: TRBJ1-4
V gene: TRBV27
CDR3 protein: CASSESANEKLFF
CDR3 DNA: TGTGCCAGCAGCGAGTCGGCTAATGAAAAACTGTTTTTT

clone size: -
D gene: -
J gene: TRBJ1-2
V gene: TRBV6-5
CDR3 protein: CASSPGYANYGYTF
CDR3 DNA: TGTGCCAGCAGTCCAGGGTACGCTAACTATGGCTACACCTTC

clone size: -
D gene: TRBD1
J gene: TRBJ1-3
V gene: TRBV12-5
CDR3 protein: CASGFPRDRHFSGNTIYF
CDR3 DNA: TGTGCTAGTGGTTTCCCCCGGGACAGGCATTTCTCTGGAAACACCATATATTTT

clone size: -
D gene: -
J gene: TRBJ2-3
V gene: TRBV10-3
CDR3 protein: CAISDPRMGGTDTQYF
CDR3 DNA: TGTGCCATCAGTGACCCTAGAATGGGCGGCACAGATACGCAGTATTTT

clone size: few
D gene: -
J gene: TRBJ2-1
V gene: TRBV11-3
CDR3 protein: CASSYDGSGQFF
CDR3 DNA: TGTGCCAGCAGCTATGACGGGTCTGGGCAGTTCTTC

clone size: once
D gene: TRBD2
J gene: TRBJ2-1
V gene: TRBV5-4
CDR3 protein: CASSLQLAGNNEQFF
CDR3 DNA: TGTGCCAGCAGCTTGCAACTAGCGGGAAACAATGAGCAGTTCTTC

clone size: -
D gene: -
J gene: TRBJ2-3
V gene: TRBV9
CDR3 protein: CASSVTERLDTDTQYF
CDR3 DNA: TGTGCCAGCAGCGTAACCGAGAGATTGGACACAGATACGCAGTATTTT

clone size: -
D gene: TRBD1
J gene: TRBJ1-1
V gene: TRBV2
CDR3 protein: CASSGDRDYLNTEAFF
CDR3 DNA: TGTGCCAGCAGTGGGGACAGGGATTATCTCAACACTGAAGCTTTCTTT

clone size: -
D gene: TRBD2
J gene: TRBJ2-3
V gene: TRBV7-8
CDR3 protein: CASSLARNLAGGRTDTQYF
CDR3 DNA: TGTGCCAGCAGCTTAGCCAGGAACTTAGCGGGAGGGCGGACAGATACGCAGTATTTT

clone size: once
D gene: -
J gene: TRBJ2-7
V gene: TRBV18
CDR3 protein: CASSPYTGRVLYEQYF
CDR3 DNA: TGTGCCAGCTCACCATATACAGGGAGGGTACTCTACGAGCAGTACTTC

clone size: -
D gene: -
J gene: TRBJ2-7
V gene: TRBV2
CDR3 protein: CASSELGVGEQYF
CDR3 DNA: TGTGCCAGCAGTGAGTTAGGGGTCGGCGAGCAGTACTTC

clone size: -
D gene: TRBD1
J gene: TRBJ2-7
V gene: TRBV7-6
CDR3 protein: CASSPGTAFYEQYF
CDR3 DNA: TGTGCCAGCAGCCCTGGGACAGCCTTCTACGAGCAGTACTTC

clone size: -
D gene: TRBD1
J gene: TRBJ2-4
V gene: TRBV5-4
CDR3 protein: CASSSGTGNKNIQYF
CDR3 DNA: TGTGCCAGCAGCTCGGGGACAGGGAACAAAAACATTCAGTACTTC

clone size: -
D gene: -
J gene: TRBJ2-1
V gene: TRBV4-2
CDR3 protein: CASSQGTKRNEQFF
CDR3 DNA: TGTGCCAGCAGCCAAGGGACCAAACGCAATGAGCAGTTCTTC

clone size: -
D gene: -
J gene: TRBJ2-3
V gene: TRBV4-2
CDR3 protein: CASSARLRTDTQYF
CDR3 DNA: TGTGCCAGCAGCGCCAGGCTCCGGACAGATACGCAGTATTTT

clone size: -
D gene: TRBD2
J gene: TRBJ2-5
V gene: TRBV28
CDR3 protein: CASSLSSTSGRGGQETQYF
CDR3 DNA: TGTGCCAGCAGTTTATCCTCGACTAGCGGGAGGGGGGGACAAGAGACCCAGTACTTC

clone size: -
D gene: -
J gene: TRBJ2-4
V gene: TRBV9
CDR3 protein: CASSTSSTGVQYF
CDR3 DNA: -

clone size: -
D gene: TRBD2
J gene: TRBJ2-3
V gene: TRBV15
CDR3 protein: CATSRGELLAGSDTQYF
CDR3 DNA: TGTGCCACCAGCAGAGGGGAACTCCTAGCGGGCTCAGATACGCAGTATTTT

clone size: few
D gene: TRBD1
J gene: TRBJ2-7
V gene: TRBV5-1
CDR3 protein: CASSAQGAPSEQYF
CDR3 DNA: TGCGCCAGCAGCGCACAGGGGGCGCCGAGCGAGCAGTACTTC